A selection of T cell receptor beta chains follows, all from one sample in a study of post-analysis software for immune sequencing data. One entry per CDR3 protein results from TCRdb running MiXCR on the PCR reads. The sample holds a few hundred thousand distinct CDR3 sequences, roughly 30% seen once. Specimen: blood. Every receptor here comes from a girl between 5 and 17 years old with multiple sclerosis. The CDR3 runs from the conserved cysteine through the conserved F or W. A D gene is named only where the DNA matches it firmly. Clone size is given for some rows only: seen once, a few or many times, or a class if the clone is expanded.

j_call: TRBJ2-5
clone_size: -
d_call: TRBD1
v_call: TRBV12-3/TRBV12-4
cdr3_nt: TGTGCCAGCAGTTCGTCCCGGGACAGGGGGAGGCAAGAGACCCAGTACTTC
cdr3_aa: CASSSSRDRGRQETQYF

j_call: TRBJ2-3
clone_size: -
d_call: -
v_call: TRBV12-3/TRBV12-4
cdr3_nt: TGTGCCAGCAGGAACCCCTTGAAGGGAATGAGCACAGATACGCAGTATTTT
cdr3_aa: CASRNPLKGMSTDTQYF

j_call: TRBJ1-2
clone_size: -
d_call: TRBD1
v_call: TRBV27
cdr3_nt: TGTGCCAGCAGTTTATTTTCCCCCCTGGACAGGGGTGGCTATGGCTACACCTTC
cdr3_aa: CASSLFSPLDRGGYGYTF

j_call: TRBJ2-1
clone_size: few
d_call: -
v_call: TRBV12-3/TRBV12-4
cdr3_nt: TGTGCCAGCAGTTTAGGTCCGGTGGGTGAAGTCAATGAGCAGTTCTTC
cdr3_aa: CASSLGPVGEVNEQFF

j_call: TRBJ1-2
clone_size: -
d_call: -
v_call: TRBV7-2
cdr3_nt: TGTGCCAGCAGCCCCGGGGGATACCTTAACTATGGCTACACCTTC
cdr3_aa: CASSPGGYLNYGYTF

j_call: TRBJ1-1
clone_size: few
d_call: -
v_call: TRBV15
cdr3_nt: TGTGCCACCAGCAGAGAACTGAACACTGAAGCTTTCTTT
cdr3_aa: CATSRELNTEAFF

j_call: TRBJ1-5
clone_size: -
d_call: -
v_call: TRBV15
cdr3_nt: TGTGCCACCAGCAGAGGGTGGGGTCAGCCCCAGCATTTT
cdr3_aa: CATSRGWGQPQHF

j_call: TRBJ2-1
clone_size: many
d_call: TRBD2
v_call: TRBV12-3/TRBV12-4
cdr3_nt: TGTGCCAGCAGTTTAGGTGGGGGGAGGGATGAGCAGTTCTTC
cdr3_aa: CASSLGGGRDEQFF

j_call: TRBJ2-3
clone_size: few
d_call: TRBD1
v_call: TRBV7-9
cdr3_nt: TGTGCCAGCAGCTTAAAGAGTCCCGGGACAGGCCTTTACACAGATACGCAGTATTTT
cdr3_aa: CASSLKSPGTGLYTDTQYF

j_call: TRBJ1-5
clone_size: few
d_call: -
v_call: TRBV12-3/TRBV12-4
cdr3_nt: TGTGCCAGCAGTTTGGAGGCCATTAGCAATCAGCCCCAGCATTTT
cdr3_aa: CASSLEAISNQPQHF

j_call: TRBJ1-2
clone_size: few
d_call: TRBD1
v_call: TRBV29-1
cdr3_nt: TGCAGCGTTCGGCAGGGGGCAATTGGCTACACCTTC
cdr3_aa: CSVRQGAIGYTF

j_call: TRBJ1-1
clone_size: -
d_call: -
v_call: TRBV10-3
cdr3_nt: TGTGCCATCAGTGGGGAGCCAATGAACACTGAAGCTTTCTTT
cdr3_aa: CAISGEPMNTEAFF

j_call: TRBJ2-3
clone_size: -
d_call: TRBD2
v_call: TRBV14
cdr3_nt: TGTGCCAGCAGCCCGGACATTATAGCGGGGCGTATGACGTATTTT
cdr3_aa: CASSPDIIAGRMTYF

j_call: TRBJ2-7
clone_size: -
d_call: TRBD1
v_call: TRBV5-1
cdr3_nt: TGCGCCAGCAGCTTTGACGGGACAGGGGTCTACGAGCAGTACTTC
cdr3_aa: CASSFDGTGVYEQYF

j_call: TRBJ1-2
clone_size: few
d_call: -
v_call: TRBV6-2/TRBV6-3
cdr3_nt: TGTGCCAGCAGACCCGGAGGGAGTGGCTACACCTTC
cdr3_aa: CASRPGGSGYTF

j_call: TRBJ2-1
clone_size: once
d_call: TRBD2
v_call: TRBV6-2/TRBV6-3
cdr3_nt: TGTGCCAGCACTCGGGCGGGGGATTTCAATGAGCAGTTCTTC
cdr3_aa: CASTRAGDFNEQFF

j_call: TRBJ1-5
clone_size: few
d_call: TRBD1
v_call: TRBV4-1
cdr3_nt: TGCGCCAGCAGCCACCGACAGGGAGGCAATCAGCCCCAGCATTTT
cdr3_aa: CASSHRQGGNQPQHF

j_call: TRBJ2-1
clone_size: -
d_call: TRBD2
v_call: TRBV6-6
cdr3_nt: TGTGCCAACAGAGTTAGGACTAGGAGTGATTTCAATGAGCAGTTCTTC
cdr3_aa: CANRVRTRSDFNEQFF

j_call: TRBJ1-4
clone_size: few
d_call: TRBD1
v_call: TRBV4-1
cdr3_nt: TGCGCCAGCAGCCAAGATCCCACCGGGGACAGTTATAATGAAAAACTGTTTTTT
cdr3_aa: CASSQDPTGDSYNEKLFF

j_call: TRBJ1-2
clone_size: few
d_call: TRBD1
v_call: TRBV4-1
cdr3_nt: TGCGCCAGCAGCCAAGTTCAGACAGGGGCGAACAGGAGGAATGGCTACACCTTC
cdr3_aa: CASSQVQTGANRRNGYTF

j_call: TRBJ2-5
clone_size: -
d_call: -
v_call: TRBV20-1
cdr3_nt: TGCAGTGTCAAGTTAACTAGCCAAGAGACCCAGTACTTC
cdr3_aa: CSVKLTSQETQYF

j_call: TRBJ1-2
clone_size: few
d_call: -
v_call: TRBV5-1
cdr3_nt: TGCGCCAGCAGCTTGGACAGTTCCTATGGCTACACCTTC
cdr3_aa: CASSLDSSYGYTF

j_call: TRBJ1-2
clone_size: -
d_call: -
v_call: TRBV5-1
cdr3_nt: TGCGCCAGCAGCGCGGAGGGGGGCCTCACTCCTTGGTACACCTTC
cdr3_aa: CASSAEGGLTPWYTF

j_call: TRBJ2-1
clone_size: -
d_call: TRBD2
v_call: TRBV20-1
cdr3_nt: TGCAGTGCCAGGAGCGGGGGGAGGTACAATGAGCAGTTCTTC
cdr3_aa: CSARSGGRYNEQFF

j_call: TRBJ1-5
clone_size: few
d_call: TRBD1
v_call: TRBV7-2
cdr3_nt: TGTGCCAGCAGCAAGGGACAGGGGAGTAACCAGCCCCAGCATTTT
cdr3_aa: CASSKGQGSNQPQHF

j_call: TRBJ1-1
clone_size: -
d_call: -
v_call: TRBV9
cdr3_nt: TGTGCCAGCAGCAAACAAGTCTCCACTGAAGCTTTCTTT
cdr3_aa: CASSKQVSTEAFF

j_call: TRBJ1-6
clone_size: -
d_call: -
v_call: TRBV12-3/TRBV12-4
cdr3_nt: TGTGCCAGCAGTTTCTCCGGGACCTTGGATTCACCCCTCCACTTT
cdr3_aa: CASSFSGTLDSPLHF

j_call: TRBJ2-7
clone_size: few
d_call: -
v_call: TRBV5-6
cdr3_nt: TGTGCCAGCAGCTTCGGGACATCATACGAGCAGTACTTC
cdr3_aa: CASSFGTSYEQYF

j_call: TRBJ2-3
clone_size: -
d_call: -
v_call: TRBV11-2
cdr3_nt: TGTGCCAGCAGCCCGTCATACGGGGGAATGGATACGCAGTATTTT
cdr3_aa: CASSPSYGGMDTQYF

j_call: TRBJ1-5
clone_size: -
d_call: TRBD1
v_call: TRBV10-3
cdr3_nt: TGTGCCATCAGTGAGTCAGACAGGGCCCATAGCAATCAGCCCCAGCATTTT
cdr3_aa: CAISESDRAHSNQPQHF

j_call: TRBJ1-5
clone_size: -
d_call: TRBD1
v_call: TRBV6-6
cdr3_nt: TGTGCCAGCAGTTACCATTGGGACAGGGGGCCTCAGCCCCAGCATTTT
cdr3_aa: CASSYHWDRGPQPQHF

j_call: TRBJ2-5
clone_size: few
d_call: -
v_call: TRBV11-3
cdr3_nt: TGTGCCAGCAGCTTAGTCTCGGCACTGGTCGAAGAGACCCAGTACTTC
cdr3_aa: CASSLVSALVEETQYF

j_call: TRBJ1-2
clone_size: -
d_call: -
v_call: TRBV9
cdr3_nt: TGTGCCAGCAGCGTAGAGTTAGGAGCGGGACTGGGGAACTATGGCTACACCTTC
cdr3_aa: CASSVELGAGLGNYGYTF

j_call: TRBJ2-7
clone_size: many
d_call: TRBD2
v_call: TRBV4-1
cdr3_nt: TGCGCCAGCAGCCAACCCCGGGAGGGTGCAGACGAGCAGTACTTC
cdr3_aa: CASSQPREGADEQYF

j_call: TRBJ2-1
clone_size: -
d_call: TRBD1
v_call: TRBV12-3/TRBV12-4
cdr3_nt: TGTGCCAGCAGTTTAGCAGGGGGCGCGCACAATGAGCAGTTCTTC
cdr3_aa: CASSLAGGAHNEQFF

j_call: TRBJ2-5
clone_size: -
d_call: TRBD2
v_call: TRBV20-1
cdr3_nt: TGCAGTACAAGGACTAGCGGGGGGCCCGGGAAGACCCAGTACTTC
cdr3_aa: CSTRTSGGPGKTQYF

j_call: TRBJ2-2
clone_size: few
d_call: TRBD2
v_call: TRBV12-3/TRBV12-4
cdr3_nt: TGTGCCAGCAGAGGGGGGGCTAGCGGGGCGAACACCGGGGAGCTGTTTTTT
cdr3_aa: CASRGGASGANTGELFF

j_call: TRBJ2-5
clone_size: -
d_call: -
v_call: TRBV14
cdr3_nt: TGTGCCAGCAGCCCAGATTGGAGTCCAGAGACCCAGTACTTC
cdr3_aa: CASSPDWSPETQYF

j_call: TRBJ1-2
clone_size: -
d_call: -
v_call: TRBV4-3
cdr3_nt: TGCGCCAGCAGCCAAGATTCCAGGGCCATCTATGGCTACACCTTC
cdr3_aa: CASSQDSRAIYGYTF

j_call: TRBJ2-7
clone_size: -
d_call: -
v_call: TRBV4-1
cdr3_nt: TGCGCCAGCAGCTCTCTGCAGGGGCCCTCCTACGAGCAGTACTTC
cdr3_aa: CASSSLQGPSYEQYF

j_call: TRBJ2-1
clone_size: -
d_call: TRBD1
v_call: TRBV5-6
cdr3_nt: TGTGCCAGCAGCTTGACCCGGACAGGGGGGAATGAGCAGTTCTTC
cdr3_aa: CASSLTRTGGNEQFF

j_call: TRBJ2-1
clone_size: many
d_call: -
v_call: TRBV6-6
cdr3_nt: TGTGCCAGCAGCCGCAGGGGAAATGAGCAGTTCTTC
cdr3_aa: CASSRRGNEQFF

j_call: TRBJ1-6
clone_size: -
d_call: -
v_call: TRBV6-5
cdr3_nt: TGTGCCAGCAGTTACTCAGGGCCCCTACAGGGAGCCTCCTATAATTCACCCCTCCACTTT
cdr3_aa: CASSYSGPLQGASYNSPLHF

j_call: TRBJ1-2
clone_size: -
d_call: -
v_call: TRBV20-1
cdr3_nt: TGCAGTGCTATTTCGGCGTACGCCGACTATGGCTACACCTTC
cdr3_aa: CSAISAYADYGYTF

j_call: TRBJ1-5
clone_size: few
d_call: -
v_call: TRBV6-2/TRBV6-3
cdr3_nt: TGTGCCAGCAGTTACTCGATCTACACGGGAGGGAACGCGAACCAGCATTTT
cdr3_aa: CASSYSIYTGGNANQHF